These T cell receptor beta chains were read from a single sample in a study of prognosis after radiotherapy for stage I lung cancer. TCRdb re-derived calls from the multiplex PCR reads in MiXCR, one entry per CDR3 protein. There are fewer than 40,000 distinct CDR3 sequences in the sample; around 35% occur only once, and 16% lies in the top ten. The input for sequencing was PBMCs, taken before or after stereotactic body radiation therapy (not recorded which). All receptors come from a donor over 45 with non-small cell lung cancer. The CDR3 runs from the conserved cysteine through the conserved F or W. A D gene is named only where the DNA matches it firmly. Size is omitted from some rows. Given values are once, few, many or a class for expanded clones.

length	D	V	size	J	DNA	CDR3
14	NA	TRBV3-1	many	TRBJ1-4	TGTGCCAGCAGCCAAGGCGGGGGAGATGAAAAACTGTTTTTT	CASSQGGGDEKLFF
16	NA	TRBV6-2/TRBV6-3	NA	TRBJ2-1	TGTGCCAGCAGTGAATACCAGGGAAGCGCAGGCGATGAGCAGTTCTTC	CASSEYQGSAGDEQFF
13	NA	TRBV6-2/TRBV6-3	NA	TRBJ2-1	TGTGCCAGCACCCAGGACGGTTACAATGAGCAGTTCTTC	CASTQDGYNEQFF
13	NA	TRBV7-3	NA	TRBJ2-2	TGTGCCAGCAGCCATTCGGTTTCCGGGGAGCTGTTTTTT	CASSHSVSGELFF
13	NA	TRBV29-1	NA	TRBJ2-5	TGCAGCGTCCTCGGACTCTTCCAGGAGACCCAGTACTTC	CSVLGLFQETQYF
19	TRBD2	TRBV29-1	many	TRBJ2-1	TGCAGCGTTGAAGGGGGTGGAGGGCTAGCGGGAGGGTTCTACAATGAGCAGTTCTTC	CSVEGGGGLAGGFYNEQFF
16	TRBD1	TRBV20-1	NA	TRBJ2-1	TGCAGTGCTGATACAGGGGGTCTCAGCTCCTACAATGAGCAGTTCTTC	CSADTGGLSSYNEQFF
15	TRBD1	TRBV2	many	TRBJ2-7	TGTGCCAGCAGTAAAACCGGGACAGGGGGTAACGAGCAGTACTTC	CASSKTGTGGNEQYF
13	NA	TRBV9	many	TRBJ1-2	TGTGCCAGCAGCGAGGGGGTAGGGTATGGCTACACCTTC	CASSEGVGYGYTF
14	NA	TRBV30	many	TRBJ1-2	TGTGCCTGGACGGAGGAAAGTACCCTCTATGGCTACACCTTC	CAWTEESTLYGYTF
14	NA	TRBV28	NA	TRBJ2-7	TGTGCCAGCAGTTCCCCGGGTGCAACCTACGAGCATTACTTC	CASSSPGATYEHYF
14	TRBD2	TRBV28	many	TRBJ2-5	TGTGCCAGCAGTACAGCGGGGGCTAGGGAGACCCAGTACTTC	CASSTAGARETQYF
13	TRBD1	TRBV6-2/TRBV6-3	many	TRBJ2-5	TGTGCCAGCCACAGGGGTGACGAAGAGACCCAGTACTTC	CASHRGDEETQYF
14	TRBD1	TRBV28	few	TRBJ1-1	TGTGCCAGCAGTTGGACAGGGATGAACACTGAAGCTTTCTTT	CASSWTGMNTEAFF
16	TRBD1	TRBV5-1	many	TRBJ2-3	TGCGCCAGCAGCATCGAGGGACAGGGTGTCACAGATACGCAGTATTTT	CASSIEGQGVTDTQYF